Listed below are T cell receptor beta chains from one sample, sequenced in a study of cytomegalovirus exposure and HLA in healthy donors. Repertoires were generated with immunoSEQ multiplex PCR, while TCRdb's copy carries only in-frame clones and drops some. The sample has more than 120,000 clones; about four fifths are singletons. What was sequenced was PBMCs. The receptors stem from a woman in her 40s in good health and CMV-seropositive. Each CDR3 is given with its conserved first and last residue. The order of the fields is V gene, J gene, CDR3 protein.

>TRBV5-4|TRBJ2-2
CASSLDSTGELFF
>TRBV7-9|TRBJ2-7
CASRGQGTYEQYF
>TRBV5-4|TRBJ2-7
CASSQFTSGSFYEQYF
>TRBV19|TRBJ1-5
CASSSGTGRDQPQHF
>TRBV7-9|TRBJ1-6
CASSSNRGTGVGSPLHF
>TRBV19|TRBJ2-7
CASSTPHRQGGYEQYF
>TRBV29-1|TRBJ1-5
CSVEAGQDQPQHF
>TRBV6-1|TRBJ2-1
CATSSERLYNEQFF
>TRBV7-9|TRBJ2-2
CASSLGLAANTGELFF
>TRBV19|TRBJ2-6
CASSRPGLAGDSWGANVLTF
>TRBV9|TRBJ1-1
CASSANRGSGTEAFF
>TRBV15|TRBJ2-4
CATSRAGNSGRNIQYF
>TRBV2|TRBJ2-6
CATSAEGAGANVLTF
>TRBV7-3|TRBJ2-2
CASSLTGLAARAGELFF
>TRBV9|TRBJ2-7
CASSVAGSGNEQYF
>TRBV6-5|TRBJ1-2
CASSPGSGYTF
>TRBV7-6|TRBJ2-3
CASSLGGTSGTDTQYF
>TRBV10-3|TRBJ2-3
CAISGTSDTDTQYF
>TRBV7-9|TRBJ2-7
CASSDNYEQYF
>TRBV7-9|TRBJ1-1
CASRRGVESEAFF
>TRBV7-9|TRBJ2-1
CASSLGQLLGRVF
>TRBV30|TRBJ2-7
CAWSVRWEQYF
>TRBV7-6|TRBJ2-7
CASSFQTGYEQYF
>TRBV5-8|TRBJ2-2
CASSRTGNTGELFF
>TRBV28|TRBJ2-1
CASSFPSYHEQFF
>TRBV6-5|TRBJ2-2
CASSYLQANTGELFF
>TRBV28|TRBJ1-5
CASSLIGENQPQHF
>TRBV29-1|TRBJ1-4
CSVFDSNREKLFF
>TRBV10-3|TRBJ2-1
CAIRSTTGTRGEQFF
>TRBV7-7|TRBJ2-7
CASSPRGGVSHEQYF
>TRBV5-1|TRBJ2-5
CASAPWGTSGETQYF
>TRBV11-2|TRBJ1-2
CASSLVRRAGYGYTF
>TRBV7-2|TRBJ2-7
CASSLVTTLSYEQYF
>TRBV5-1|TRBJ1-2
CASSSTGQGDNTF
>TRBV4-1|TRBJ1-2
CASSQEDSRPLYGYTF
>TRBV6-5|TRBJ1-2
CAARGVWDGGYTF
>TRBV19|TRBJ2-5
CASSMTSGLETQYF
>TRBV18|TRBJ2-5
CASSPPGAQETQYF
>TRBV6-5|TRBJ1-1
CASSFWREAFF
>TRBV5-4|TRBJ1-1
CASSPRQGMAEAFF
>TRBV5-1|TRBJ1-3
CASSLDLLSGNTIYF
>TRBV7-6|TRBJ2-1
CASSPGLAGDGNEQFF
>TRBV5-4|TRBJ2-7
CASSSETGSSYEQYF
>TRBV5-1|TRBJ2-3
CASSLRVLPDTQYF
>TRBV7-8|TRBJ2-7
CASRQTRGSYEQYF
>TRBV6-5|TRBJ1-1
CASTRQGNTEAFF
>TRBV6-1|TRBJ2-7
CASRRLALSSYEQYF
>TRBV29-1|TRBJ2-7
CSGGWGVEQYF
>TRBV6-5|TRBJ2-7
CASSDWSPREQYF
>TRBV5-1|TRBJ2-3
CASTSVPSDTQYF
>TRBV6-1|TRBJ1-1
CASLDRGSGNTEAFF
>TRBV5-1|TRBJ2-1
CASSWGGGSSRNEQFF
>TRBV11-2|TRBJ2-5
CASSLRTVRQGAKETQYF
>TRBV6-1|TRBJ2-5
CASSGGLAGGDQETQYF
>TRBV19|TRBJ2-2
CASSYQGSSTGELFF
>TRBV5-1|TRBJ2-3
CASSQGGPRTDTQYF
>TRBV29-1|TRBJ1-1
CSGARTNTEAFF
>TRBV11-3|TRBJ2-7
CANSLDLYEQYF
>TRBV7-9|TRBJ1-1
CASSSGVAQNTEAFF
>TRBV9|TRBJ1-1
CASSVEAAATEAFF